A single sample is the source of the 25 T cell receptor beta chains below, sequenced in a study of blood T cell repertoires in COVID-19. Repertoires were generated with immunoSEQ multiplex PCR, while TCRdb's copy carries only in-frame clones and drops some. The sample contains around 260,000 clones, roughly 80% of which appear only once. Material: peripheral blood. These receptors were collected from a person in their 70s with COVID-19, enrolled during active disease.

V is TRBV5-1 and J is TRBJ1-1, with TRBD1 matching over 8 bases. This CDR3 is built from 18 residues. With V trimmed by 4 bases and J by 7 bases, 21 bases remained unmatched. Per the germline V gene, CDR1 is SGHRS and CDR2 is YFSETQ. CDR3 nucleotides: TGCGCCAGCAGCCCTAACCTACCAGGGGGCCAGCTTCGTTTTGAAGCTTTCTTT. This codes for CASSPNLPGGQLRFEAFF.

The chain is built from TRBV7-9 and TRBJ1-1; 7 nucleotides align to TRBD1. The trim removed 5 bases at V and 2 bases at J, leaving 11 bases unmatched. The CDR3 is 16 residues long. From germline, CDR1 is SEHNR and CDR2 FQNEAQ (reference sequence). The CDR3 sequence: CASSPTRPGGNTEAFF. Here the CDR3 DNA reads TGTGCCAGCAGCCCCACCCGGCCAGGGGGAAACACTGAAGCTTTCTTT.

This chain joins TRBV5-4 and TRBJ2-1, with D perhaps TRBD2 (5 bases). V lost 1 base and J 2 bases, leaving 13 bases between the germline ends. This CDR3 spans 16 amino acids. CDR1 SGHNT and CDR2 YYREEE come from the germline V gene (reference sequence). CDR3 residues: CASSLPRAAAYNEQFF. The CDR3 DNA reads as TGTGCCAGCAGCTTGCCTCGGGCAGCGGCCTACAATGAGCAGTTCTTC.

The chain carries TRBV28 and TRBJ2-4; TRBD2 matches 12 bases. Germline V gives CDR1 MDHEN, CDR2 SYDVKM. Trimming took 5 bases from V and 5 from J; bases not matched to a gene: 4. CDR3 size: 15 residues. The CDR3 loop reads CASSRWTSGENIQYF. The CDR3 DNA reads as TGTGCCAGCAGTCGATGGACTAGCGGGGAAAACATTCAGTACTTC.

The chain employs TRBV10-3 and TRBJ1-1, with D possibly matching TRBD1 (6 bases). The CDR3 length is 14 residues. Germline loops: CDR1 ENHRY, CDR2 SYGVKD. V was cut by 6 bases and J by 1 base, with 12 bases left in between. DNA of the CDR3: TGTGCCATCAGCCCCCGGGGGGCGAACACTGAAGCTTTCTTT. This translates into CAISPRGANTEAFF.

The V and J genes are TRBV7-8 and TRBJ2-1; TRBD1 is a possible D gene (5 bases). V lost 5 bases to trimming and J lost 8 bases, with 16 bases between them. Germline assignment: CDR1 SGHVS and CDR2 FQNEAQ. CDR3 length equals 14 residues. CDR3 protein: CASSKLDWGDEQFF. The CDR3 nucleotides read TGTGCCAGCAGCAAATTAGACTGGGGCGATGAGCAGTTCTTC.

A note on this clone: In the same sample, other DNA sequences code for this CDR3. The CDR3 spells CASSRQGSYEQYF. CDR3 coding DNA: TGTGCCAGCAGTCGACAGGGATCCTACGAGCAGTACTTC. This chain links TRBV27 with TRBJ2-7, with 7 bases fitting TRBD1. This CDR3 is built from 13 residues. From germline, CDR1 is MNHEY and CDR2 SMNVEV (reference sequence). The J segment lost 1 base and the V segment lost 5 bases, leaving 2 bases of the junction unmatched.

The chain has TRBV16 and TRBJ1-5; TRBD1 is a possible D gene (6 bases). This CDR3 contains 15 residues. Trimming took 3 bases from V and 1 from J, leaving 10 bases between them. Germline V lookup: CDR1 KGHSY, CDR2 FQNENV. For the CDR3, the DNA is TGTGCCAGCAGCCACCTGGGACACAGCAATCAGCCCCAGCATTTT. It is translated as CASSHLGHSNQPQHF.

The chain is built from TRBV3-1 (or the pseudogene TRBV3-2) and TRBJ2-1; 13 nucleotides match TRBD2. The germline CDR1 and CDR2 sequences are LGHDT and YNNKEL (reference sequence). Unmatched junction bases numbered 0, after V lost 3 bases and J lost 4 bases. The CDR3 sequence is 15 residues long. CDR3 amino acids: CASSQGLAGYNEQFF. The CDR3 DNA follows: TGTGCCAGCAGCCAGGGACTAGCGGGGTACAATGAGCAGTTCTTC.

The CDR3 coding sequence is TGTGCCAGCAGGGCACGGGGCACTGAAGCTTTCTTT. Translating gives CASRARGTEAFF. The chain combines TRBV12-3 or TRBV12-4 with TRBJ1-1; D unresolved. The CDR3 is 12 amino acids. Trimming left V 6 bases short and J 4 bases short, with 9 bases between.

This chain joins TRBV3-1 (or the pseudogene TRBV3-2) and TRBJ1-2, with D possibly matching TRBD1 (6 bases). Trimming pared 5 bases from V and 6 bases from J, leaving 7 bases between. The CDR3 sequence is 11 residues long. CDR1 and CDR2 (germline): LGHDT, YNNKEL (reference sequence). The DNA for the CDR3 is TGTGCCAGCAGCGCAGGGGATGGCTACACCTTC. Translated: CASSAGDGYTF.

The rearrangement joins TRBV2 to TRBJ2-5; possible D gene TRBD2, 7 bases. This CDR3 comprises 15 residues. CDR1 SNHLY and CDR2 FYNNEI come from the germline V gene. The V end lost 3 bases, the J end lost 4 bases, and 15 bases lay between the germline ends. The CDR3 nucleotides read TGTGCCAGCAGTGACGGGGGGCAGGGTAGAGAGACCCAGTACTTC. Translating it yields CASSDGGQGRETQYF.

This chain's CDR3 is CATSRQRDTGELFF. CDR3 DNA sequence: TGTGCCACCAGCAGACAGCGGGACACCGGGGAGCTGTTTTTT. J is TRBJ2-2 and V is TRBV15; possibly TRBD2 for D (6 bases). Trimming took off 2 bases at V and 3 bases at J, with 7 bases between the two ends. The CDR3 contains 14 residues. Per the germline V gene, CDR1 is LNHNV and CDR2 is YYDKDF (reference sequence).

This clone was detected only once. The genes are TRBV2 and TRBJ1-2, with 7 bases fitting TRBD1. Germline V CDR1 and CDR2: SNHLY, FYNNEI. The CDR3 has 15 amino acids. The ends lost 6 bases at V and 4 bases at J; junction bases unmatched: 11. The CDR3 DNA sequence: TGTGCCAGCAGAGGGGTTAGGGGACAGCTCTATGGCTACACCTTC. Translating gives CASRGVRGQLYGYTF.

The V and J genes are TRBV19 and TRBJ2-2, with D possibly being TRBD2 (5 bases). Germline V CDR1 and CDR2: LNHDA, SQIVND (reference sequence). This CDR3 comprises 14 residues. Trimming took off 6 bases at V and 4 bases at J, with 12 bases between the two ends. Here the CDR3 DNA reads TGTGCCAGTAGCACACCGGGGAGCACCGGGGAGCTGTTTTTT. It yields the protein CASSTPGSTGELFF.

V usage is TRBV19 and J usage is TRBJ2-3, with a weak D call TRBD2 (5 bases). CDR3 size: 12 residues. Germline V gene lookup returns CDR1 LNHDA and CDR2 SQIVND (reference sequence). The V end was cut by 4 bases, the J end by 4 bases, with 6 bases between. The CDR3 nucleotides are TGTGCCAGTAGTACCGGGGCAGATACGCAGTATTTT. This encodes CASSTGADTQYF.

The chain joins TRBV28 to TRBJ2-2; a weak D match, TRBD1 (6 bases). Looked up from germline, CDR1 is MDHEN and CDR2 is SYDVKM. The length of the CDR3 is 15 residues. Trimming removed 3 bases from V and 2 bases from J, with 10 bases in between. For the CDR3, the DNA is TGTGCCAGCAGTTTTTTACAGGGCAACACCGGGGAGCTGTTTTTT. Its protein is CASSFLQGNTGELFF.

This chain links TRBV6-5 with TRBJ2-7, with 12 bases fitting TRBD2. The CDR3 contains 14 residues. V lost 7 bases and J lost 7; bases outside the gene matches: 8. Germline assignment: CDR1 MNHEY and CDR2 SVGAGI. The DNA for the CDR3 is TGTGCCAGCACTCCTAGCGGGGGGGCAGGAGAGCAGTACTTC. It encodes CASTPSGGAGEQYF.

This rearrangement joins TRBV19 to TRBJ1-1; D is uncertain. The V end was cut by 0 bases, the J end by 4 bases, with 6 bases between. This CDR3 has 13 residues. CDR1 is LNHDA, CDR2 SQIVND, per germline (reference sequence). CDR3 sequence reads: CASSIDRSTEAFF. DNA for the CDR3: TGTGCCAGTAGTATAGACCGGAGCACTGAAGCTTTCTTT.

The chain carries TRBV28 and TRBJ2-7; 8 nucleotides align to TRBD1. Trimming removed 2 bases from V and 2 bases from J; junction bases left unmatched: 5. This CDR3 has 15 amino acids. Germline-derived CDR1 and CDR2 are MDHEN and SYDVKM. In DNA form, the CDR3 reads TGTGCCAGCAGTTTAAAGGACAGGGCCCCCTACGAGCAGTACTTC. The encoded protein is CASSLKDRAPYEQYF.

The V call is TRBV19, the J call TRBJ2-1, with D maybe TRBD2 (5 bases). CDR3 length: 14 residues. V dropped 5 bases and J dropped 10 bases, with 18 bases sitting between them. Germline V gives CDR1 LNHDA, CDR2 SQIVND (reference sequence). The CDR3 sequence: CASSSYAGPPEQFF. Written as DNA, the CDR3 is TGTGCCAGTAGTTCATATGCGGGCCCCCCAGAGCAGTTCTTC.

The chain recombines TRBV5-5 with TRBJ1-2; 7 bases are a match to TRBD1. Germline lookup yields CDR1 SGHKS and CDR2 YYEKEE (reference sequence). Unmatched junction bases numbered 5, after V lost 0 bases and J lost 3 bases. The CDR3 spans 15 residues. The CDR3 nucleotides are TGTGCCAGCAGCTTGGAGGGACAGCAACACTATGGCTACACCTTC. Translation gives CASSLEGQQHYGYTF.

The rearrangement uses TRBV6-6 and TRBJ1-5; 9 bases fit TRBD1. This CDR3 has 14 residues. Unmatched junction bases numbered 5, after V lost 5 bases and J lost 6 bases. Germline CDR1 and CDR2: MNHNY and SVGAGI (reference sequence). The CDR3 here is CASSLDRGFQPQHF. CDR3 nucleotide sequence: TGTGCCAGCAGTCTGGACAGGGGTTTTCAGCCCCAGCATTTT.

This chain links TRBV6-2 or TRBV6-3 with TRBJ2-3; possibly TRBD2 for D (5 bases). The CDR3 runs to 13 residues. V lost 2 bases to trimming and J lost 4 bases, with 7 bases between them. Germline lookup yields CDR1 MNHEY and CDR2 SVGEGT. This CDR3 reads CASSYGGADTQYF. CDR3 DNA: TGTGCCAGCAGTTACGGAGGCGCAGATACGCAGTATTTT.

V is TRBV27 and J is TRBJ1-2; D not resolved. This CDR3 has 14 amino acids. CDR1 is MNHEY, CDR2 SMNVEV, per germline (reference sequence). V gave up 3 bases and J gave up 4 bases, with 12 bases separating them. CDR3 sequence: CASSLSGTFYGYTF. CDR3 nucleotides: TGTGCCAGCAGTTTGTCGGGTACATTCTATGGCTACACCTTC.